Following are 5 T cell receptor beta chains from one sample sequenced in a study of cytomegalovirus exposure and HLA in healthy donors. Primers for the PCR totalled 60 Vbeta and 13 Jbeta. Generated by immunoSEQ multiplex PCR, the TCRdb table keeps only in-frame clones and is missing some. The sample yields fewer than 130,000 clones, 65% seen once. Sample: PBMCs. The receptor source for this set is a young man in good health and CMV-seropositive.

The sample holds one count of this clone. The chain links TRBV7-2 to TRBJ1-5; weak D call: TRBD1 (6 bases). Germline CDR1 is SGHTA and CDR2 is FQGNSA. Trimming cost V 1 base and J 6 bases, with 7 bases left between them. The CDR3 extends over 13 amino acids. The CDR3 sequence is CASSLVGGQPQHF. As DNA, the CDR3 is TGTGCCAGCAGCTTAGTAGGGGGTCAGCCCCAGCATTTT.

J is TRBJ2-1 and V is TRBV9, with 9 bases aligning to TRBD1. Germline assignment: CDR1 SGDLS and CDR2 YYNGEE. The CDR3 runs to 16 residues. Trimming at V came to 0 bases and at J to 7 bases, leaving 8 bases not matched to a gene. CDR3 region: CASSVAPGQGINEQFF. CDR3 nucleotides: TGTGCCAGCAGCGTAGCCCCCGGACAGGGGATTAATGAGCAGTTCTTC.

The chain carries TRBV4-1 and TRBJ2-1, with 8 bases that match TRBD2. This CDR3 comprises 14 residues. V gave up 4 bases and J gave up 4 bases; unmatched junction bases: 3. From germline, CDR1 is MGHRA and CDR2 YSYEKL. The chain's CDR3 is CASSPGTRYNEQFF. CDR3 coding DNA: TGCGCCAGCAGCCCCGGGACTAGGTACAATGAGCAGTTCTTC.

The chain employs TRBV4-1 and TRBJ1-1; 7 bases agree with TRBD1. J lost 1 base, V lost 3 bases, and 5 bases had no gene match. CDR1 MGHRA and CDR2 YSYEKL come from the germline V gene. The CDR3 is made up of 15 amino acids. CDR3 loop: CASSQTGTENTEAFF. CDR3 DNA sequence: TGCGCCAGCAGCCAGACCGGGACAGAGAACACTGAAGCTTTCTTT.

This clone was seen just once. The chain combines TRBV5-1 with TRBJ2-7, with a possible D match to TRBD1 (6 bases). There are 15 residues in the CDR3. CDR1 is SGHRS and CDR2 is YFSETQ in the germline V gene. Trimming pared 0 bases from V and 2 bases from J, leaving 12 bases between. The CDR3 reads CASSLDSRGPYEQYF. The CDR3, as DNA: TGCGCCAGCAGCTTGGACTCCAGGGGACCCTACGAGCAGTACTTC.